This TCR beta chain was found in a study of CD8+ T cells in alopecia areata. On the study more broadly: C3H/HeJ donors with spontaneous alopecia, about 6-13 months old, supplied skin grafts to roughly 6-10-week-old female C3H/HeJ mice.

Comments on this clone: Its antigen is undetermined. Each gene name is a mouse one. Coverage ceases 4 residues before the CDR3 finishes, and the germline J gene fills in the end.

Cell sorting was performed on pooled cutaneous lymph node cells with CD4, CD8alpha, NKG2D, NKG2ACE and other markers. Regarding the study as a whole: Sequences from scalp samples also cover resident alphabeta T cells of normal skin. Alopecia totalis/universalis scalp especially showed more expanded CD8+ clones than normal scalp. TCRs were shared less clearly across patients than in mice, possibly for HLA-related reasons.

As the sequencing template, cDNA was produced by extracting RNA and reverse transcribing it. The protocol was immunoSEQ multiplex PCR, while the TCRdb copy is restricted to in-frame clones and leaves out a portion. Altogether 200,000 to 300,000 clones were found in the sample, and no singletons occur. This CDR3 region has 14 residues. CDR1 is FNHDT, CDR2 SITEND, per germline (reference sequence). This TCR was recovered from a C3H/HeJ mouse with alopecia areata. The MHC haplotype of this mouse line is H2-k. The V gene is TRBV19, the J gene TRBJ2-7; 7 bases align to TRBD2. Sequencing input: CD4+ T cells sorted from a lymph node. The sequenced part of the CDR3 DNA is TGTGCCAGCACTCCAACTGGGGCTCTTTAT. Amino acids: CASTPTGALY. The entire CDR3 is CASTPTGALYEQYF.